This entry lists 27 T cell receptor beta chains sequenced from one sample in a study of blood T cells in healthy people across ages. It was with a sample-barcoded 5' primer and a J-beta primer mix that a second PCR of roughly 7 to 12 cycles was run. TCRdb reprocessed the 5' RACE reads via MiXCR and lists one record per CDR3 protein. Altogether some 730,000 distinct CDR3 sequences are present, around a fifth being singletons, with the ten largest covering approximately 20%. The sequenced material came from blood. Receptors were obtained from a man aged 70 or older in good health.

The chain joins TRBV20-1 to TRBJ1-3; possibly TRBD1 for D (5 bases). This CDR3 contains 15 residues. CDR1 DFQATT and CDR2 SNEGSKA come from the germline V gene (reference sequence). The V gene lost 0 bases and the J gene lost 0 bases, with 9 bases spanning the gap. CDR3 residues: CSARDHRNSGNTIYF. Written as DNA, the CDR3 is TGCAGTGCTAGAGACCACAGGAACTCTGGAAACACCATATATTTT.

This clonotype has more than one count but fewer than ten. A junction end diverges from the germline sequence, so it may reflect a read error. The J gene is TRBJ2-3, the V gene TRBV6-1; tentatively, D is TRBD1 (5 bases). The germline CDR1 and CDR2 sequences are MNHNS and SASEGT. The CDR3 spans 16 residues. The DNA of the CDR3 is TGTGCTAGCAGTGAAGGGCGAACTTTTAGGGGAGATACGCAGTATTTT. As protein: CASSEGRTFRGDTQYF.

V and J are TRBV6-2 or TRBV6-3 and TRBJ2-5; 13 nucleotides line up with TRBD2. The DNA end is a closer match to TRBJ2-7, so the J assignment may be wrong. This CDR3 has 15 amino acids. Germline V CDR1 and CDR2: MNHEY, SVGEGT. The CDR3 nucleotides are TGTGCCAGCAGCCGGGGACTAGCGGGAACCTACGAGCAGTACGTC. Protein product: CASSRGLAGTYEQYV.

This clonotype turned up a few times. The chain uses TRBV29-1 and TRBJ2-3, with 9 bases matching TRBD1. With V trimmed by 6 bases and J by 5 bases, 9 bases remained unmatched. CDR1 and CDR2 from the germline V gene are SQVTM and ANQGSEA. This CDR3 has 14 amino acids. The CDR3 is CSVDRDRAGDTQYF. The CDR3 DNA follows: TGCAGCGTCGACCGGGACAGGGCGGGAGATACGCAGTATTTT.

This chain links TRBV7-7 with TRBJ2-1; 7 nucleotides agree with TRBD1. The V gene's germline CDR1 is SSHAT and CDR2 FNYEAQ (reference sequence). This CDR3 region has 13 residues. J lost 10 bases, V lost 2 bases, and 5 bases had no gene match. The CDR3 protein is CASSLRGRREQFF. CDR3 DNA sequence: TGTGCCAGCAGCTTAAGGGGGCGCCGCGAGCAGTTCTTC.

A few counts support this clonotype. This sequence joins TRBV28 and TRBJ1-6, with D unresolved. V was trimmed by 2 bases and J by 7 bases, leaving 12 bases between them. Germline CDR1 reads MDHEN; CDR2 reads SYDVKM. This CDR3 comprises 15 residues. CDR3 nucleotide sequence: TGTGCCAGCAGTTTAGGGCGGGGAAGGAATTCACCCCTCCACTTT. This sequence encodes CASSLGRGRNSPLHF.

This clonotype was observed a handful of times. The chain joins TRBV7-6 to TRBJ1-5; 11 nucleotides align to TRBD1. This CDR3 has 15 residues. Per the germline V gene, CDR1 is SGHVS and CDR2 is FNYEAQ. The trim removed 5 bases at V and 4 bases at J, leaving 4 bases unmatched. CDR3 in amino acids: CASSKGQGANQPQHF. CDR3 nucleotide sequence: TGTGCCAGCAGCAAAGGACAGGGGGCTAATCAGCCCCAGCATTTT.

The V gene is TRBV9, the J gene TRBJ2-1; D not resolved. V was clipped by 0 bases and J by 10 bases, with 11 bases between them. There are 13 residues in the CDR3. Germline values: CDR1 SGDLS, CDR2 YYNGEE. The CDR3 DNA reads TGTGCCAGCAGCGTAGTGACGGCCGGGGAGCAGTTCTTC. This sequence encodes CASSVVTAGEQFF.

This clonotype appeared a few times. The chain has TRBV6-2 or TRBV6-3 and TRBJ2-6, with D possibly matching TRBD1 (7 bases). The CDR3 has 15 residues. The germline V and J ends were trimmed by 10 bases and 4 bases, with 17 bases remaining between them. Per germline, CDR1 MNHEY and CDR2 SVGEGT. The CDR3 spells CATVKEGAGANVLTF. The CDR3 nucleotides read TGTGCCACCGTAAAGGAGGGGGCCGGGGCCAACGTCCTGACTTTC.

This clonotype was recorded a few times. The rearrangement links TRBV29-1 to TRBJ1-5, with TRBD1 matching 7 bases. The CDR3 sequence is 13 residues long. V lost 7 bases, J lost 5 bases, and 8 bases stayed unmatched. The germline V gene encodes CDR1 SQVTM and CDR2 ANQGSEA. CDR3 bases: TGCAGCGCCGCTCAGGGGGTTGATCAGCCCCAGCATTTT. Protein sequence: CSAAQGVDQPQHF.

This sequence joins TRBV29-1 and TRBJ2-5, with D possibly TRBD2 on 6 matching bases. The CDR3 is 16 amino acids. V lost 3 bases, J lost 1 base, and 18 bases lay in between. The germline V gene has CDR1 SQVTM and CDR2 ANQGSEA. The CDR3 bases are TGCAGCGTTGATAGTGTCCCGGGGGTATTCCAAGAGACCCAGTACTTC. This sequence encodes CSVDSVPGVFQETQYF.

This clonotype has just a few counts. The chain employs TRBV7-7 and TRBJ2-5; 7 bases map to TRBD2. V lost 5 bases to trimming and J lost 4 bases; unmatched junction nucleotides: 4. The germline CDR1 and CDR2 sequences are SSHAT and FNYEAQ (reference sequence). This CDR3 region has 13 residues. The CDR3 nucleotides read TGTGCCAGCAGCCCCGGGACTACAGAGACCCAGTACTTC. Its protein is CASSPGTTETQYF.

This clonotype was found many times. V usage is TRBV30 and J usage is TRBJ2-1; D possibly corresponds to TRBD2 (6 bases). The CDR3 consists of 13 residues. Germline CDR1 reads GTSNPN; CDR2 reads SVGIG (reference sequence). Trimming removed 1 base at V and 6 bases at J, with 10 bases between. The CDR3 loop reads CAWSAFGSNEQFF. The CDR3 coding sequence is TGTGCCTGGAGTGCTTTCGGGAGCAATGAGCAGTTCTTC.

Turning to this clonotype: At one of its ends the junction is not consistent with the germline gene, which may arise from a read error. The chain uses TRBV9 and TRBJ2-3; 9 bases map to TRBD2. Germline V gene sequence: CDR1 SGDLS, CDR2 YYNGEE. The CDR3 extends over 14 amino acids. This CDR3 is CVSSWTSVTDTQYF. CDR3 in DNA: TGTGTCAGCAGTTGGACTAGCGTAACAGATACGCAGTATTTT. Full variable domain (outside the CDR3, taken from reference TRBV9 and TRBJ2-3): DSGVTQTPKHLITATGQRVTLRCSPRSGDLSVYWYQQSLDQGLQFLIQYYNGEERAKGNILERFSAQQFPDLHSELNLSSLELGDSALYFCVSSWTSVTDTQYFGPGTRLTVL.

This clonotype was counted at least ten times. V is TRBV7-7 and J is TRBJ2-1; possibly TRBD1 for D (5 bases). The CDR3 is 13 residues long. Trimming left V 5 bases short and J 4 bases short, with 9 bases between. In germline, CDR1 is SSHAT, CDR2 FNYEAQ (reference sequence). The CDR3 is CASSADRYNEQFF. CDR3 bases: TGTGCCAGCAGCGCTGACAGATACAATGAGCAGTTCTTC. Drawing the rest from reference TRBV7-7 and TRBJ2-1, the complete variable domain is GAGVSQSPRYKVTKRGQDVTLRCDPISSHATLYWYQQALGQGPEFLTYFNYEAQPDKSGLPSDRFSAERPEGSISTLTIQRTEQRDSAMYRCASSADRYNEQFFGPGTRLTVL.

The chain recombines TRBV7-9 with TRBJ2-5, with unresolved D. This CDR3 comprises 14 residues. V lost 3 bases to trimming and J lost 2 bases, with 10 bases between them. Germline values: CDR1 SEHNR, CDR2 FQNEAQ (reference sequence). The CDR3, as DNA: TGTGCCAGCAGCTTTGCGGTTAATCAAGAGACCCAGTACTTC. As protein: CASSFAVNQETQYF.

The chain joins TRBV21-1 to TRBJ2-6. TRBV21-1 is a pseudogene. This CDR3 is built from 15 residues. The CDR3 nucleotides read TGTGCCAGCAGCAAAGCTTACTCTGGGGCCAACGTCCTGACTTTC. This codes for CASSKAYSGANVLTF.

This clonotype occurred a few times. V usage is TRBV4-3 and J usage is TRBJ2-3, with D unresolved. The CDR3 totals 13 residues. Germline CDR1 reads LGHNA; CDR2 reads YSLEER. V was shortened by 0 bases and J by 4 bases, with 5 bases between the two germline ends. CDR3 sequence: CASSQEMSDTQYF. The CDR3 DNA follows: TGCGCCAGCAGCCAAGAGATGTCAGATACGCAGTATTTT.

In DNA, the CDR3 is TGCAGTGCTAGTGGAGGTACCGGGTCCTACGAGCAGTACTTC. Its protein is CSASGGTGSYEQYF. This chain joins TRBV20-1 and TRBJ2-7; TRBD2 might be the D (5 bases). Germline values: CDR1 DFQATT, CDR2 SNEGSKA (reference sequence). The CDR3 totals 14 residues. V was shortened by 3 bases and J by 1 base, with 13 bases between the two germline ends.

This clonotype has a handful of counts. The V call is TRBV7-6, the J call TRBJ2-1; no clear D. Trimming removed 5 bases at V and 14 bases at J, with 16 bases between. Germline CDR1 is SGHVS and CDR2 is FNYEAQ. The CDR3 is 12 residues long. The CDR3 DNA reads TGTGCCAGCAGCGCACCGGGCCTCAAAAAGTTCTTC. This encodes CASSAPGLKKFF. The full variable domain, its missing parts supplied by reference TRBV7-6 and TRBJ2-1, is GAGVSQSPRYKVTKRGQDVALRCDPISGHVSLYWYRQALGQGPEFLTYFNYEAQQDKSGLPNDRFSAERPEGSISTLTIQRTEQRDSAMYRCASSAPGLKKFFGPGTRLTVL.

At least ten counts were recorded for this clonotype. The chain employs TRBV5-1 and TRBJ2-7; D might be TRBD1 (5 bases). The germline gives CDR1 SGHRS, CDR2 YFSETQ. This CDR3 contains 13 residues. V was cut by 4 bases and J by 0 bases, with 8 bases left in between. CDR3 in DNA: TGCGCCAGCAGCCAGGGCCGCTCCTACGAGCAGTACTTC. Encoded protein: CASSQGRSYEQYF. Using reference TRBV5-1 and TRBJ2-7 for the parts outside the CDR3, the full variable domain is KAGVTQTPRYLIKTRGQQVTLSCSPISGHRSVSWYQQTPGQGLQFLFEYFSETQRNKGNFPGRFSGRQFSNSRSEMNVSTLELGDSALYLCASSQGRSYEQYFGPGTRLTVT.

There are a few counts of this clonotype. V and J are TRBV5-1 and TRBJ2-3; TRBD1 agrees at 10 bases. This CDR3 comprises 15 residues. Trimming cost V 4 bases and J 3 bases; bases outside gene matches: 5. Germline values: CDR1 SGHRS, CDR2 YFSETQ. The CDR3 protein is CASSHSGQGTDTQYF. The CDR3 nucleotides read TGCGCCAGCAGCCACTCGGGACAGGGGACAGATACGCAGTATTTT.

The rearrangement uses TRBV18 and TRBJ1-1; the D gene is possibly TRBD1 (5 bases). The V gene lost 2 bases and the J gene lost 3 bases, with 13 bases spanning the gap. The CDR3 runs to 15 residues. Germline loops: CDR1 KGHSH, CDR2 LQKENI. The CDR3 coding sequence is TGTGCCAGCTCACCAGGGGCCGGTGGGTACACTGAAGCTTTCTTT. Translated, it gives CASSPGAGGYTEAFF.

This clonotype was found many times. The rearrangement uses TRBV4-1 and TRBJ2-3; no clear D gene. CDR1 and CDR2 from the germline V gene are MGHRA and YSYEKL. This CDR3 contains 13 residues. V gave up 3 bases and J gave up 2 bases, with 6 bases separating them. CDR3 loop: CASSQAFTDTQYF. The DNA of the CDR3 is TGCGCCAGCAGCCAGGCCTTCACAGATACGCAGTATTTT.

This clonotype was detected a few times. CDR3 amino acids: CASSSTGAFASTDTQYF. CDR3 DNA sequence: TGTGCCAGCAGTTCCACAGGGGCCTTCGCTAGCACAGATACGCAGTATTTT. The chain carries TRBV6-5 and TRBJ2-3; 7 nucleotides agree with TRBD1. This CDR3 region has 17 residues. V gave up 4 bases and J gave up 0 bases; unmatched junction bases: 10. Germline V gives CDR1 MNHEY, CDR2 SVGAGI.

The table lists this clonotype with a few counts. The chain combines TRBV6-6 with TRBJ1-2; 10 nucleotides line up with TRBD1. Looked up from germline, CDR1 is MNHNY and CDR2 is SVGAGI (reference sequence). The CDR3 is 13 amino acids. V dropped 5 bases and J dropped 8; count of bases not matched to a gene: 5. CDR3: CASSQTGGWGYTF. The CDR3 DNA reads TGTGCCAGCAGTCAGACAGGGGGCTGGGGCTACACCTTC.

This clonotype occurred many times. The chain couples TRBV5-1 to TRBJ1-5; D is unclear. From germline, CDR1 is SGHRS and CDR2 YFSETQ. The V end lost 4 bases, the J end lost 8 bases, and 13 bases lay between the germline ends. The length of the CDR3 is 13 residues. The CDR3 protein is CASSGGLGEPQHF. CDR3 DNA: TGCGCCAGCAGCGGCGGGCTCGGGGAGCCCCAGCATTTT.